Listed here are 32 T cell receptor beta chains from one sample, sequenced in a study of T cell repertoires in cytomegalovirus infection. These receptors have no known antigen. TCRdb independently ran MiXCR on the reads; one entry per CDR3 protein. The sample has around 430,000 distinct CDR3 sequences, under 55% seen once. The specimen was cultured PBMCs, collected from culture after CMV antigen stimulation. Receptor source: a human donor in good health (CMV status not recorded). Some clones in this sample may be carry-over from other donors' samples.

The V and J genes are TRBV28 and TRBJ2-6; a weak D match, TRBD2 (6 bases). The CDR3 runs 17 residues. Germline CDR1 and CDR2: MDHEN and SYDVKM. V shed 3 bases and J shed 0 bases, with 12 bases lying between them. The CDR3 region is CASSLEGYRSGANVLTF. CDR3 DNA sequence: TGTGCCAGCAGTTTGGAGGGGTACCGCTCTGGGGCCAACGTCCTGACTTTC.

This chain links TRBV19 with TRBJ2-5, with unresolved D. The CDR3 consists of 12 residues. Germline CDR1 and CDR2: LNHDA and SQIVND (reference sequence). Trimming shortened V by 5 bases and J by 5 bases, and 9 bases separated the two germline ends. The DNA of the CDR3 is TGTGCCAGTAGTGAGTTTTTGGAGACCCAGTACTTC. This translates into CASSEFLETQYF.

This chain uses TRBV11-2 with TRBJ2-7; 9 bases agree with TRBD2. Trimming cost V 6 bases and J 0 bases; bases outside gene matches: 6. The CDR3 covers 15 residues. Germline V gene sequence: CDR1 SGHAT, CDR2 FQNNGV. For the CDR3, the DNA is TGTGCCAGCAGTAGAATAGCGGGGGACTCCTACGAGCAGTACTTC. Encoded protein: CASSRIAGDSYEQYF.

V usage is TRBV6-1 and J usage is TRBJ1-2; TRBD1 aligns across 8 bases. Germline values: CDR1 MNHNS, CDR2 SASEGT. Losses at the gene ends were 6 bases for V and 8 bases for J; bases not matched to a gene: 8. This CDR3 spans 13 amino acids. Here the CDR3 DNA reads TGTGCCAGCAGGCGTACAGGGGGACGCGGCTACACCTTC. Translation gives CASRRTGGRGYTF.

There are a few counts of this clonotype. This chain connects TRBV12-3 or TRBV12-4 to TRBJ1-2; 8 nucleotides match TRBD1. This CDR3 has 15 amino acids. J lost 3 bases, V lost 6 bases, and 9 bases had no gene match. This CDR3 is CASSHFATGDYGYTF. CDR3 nucleotides: TGTGCCAGCAGCCACTTCGCGACAGGGGACTATGGCTACACCTTC.

This clonotype came up once. The CDR3 DNA is TGTGCCAGCAGTTTCGGGGACAGCCGATACGAGCAGTACTTC. Amino acid sequence: CASSFGDSRYEQYF. The chain couples TRBV27 to TRBJ2-7, with 7 nucleotides matching TRBD1. This CDR3 is built from 14 residues. CDR1 is MNHEY, CDR2 SMNVEV, per germline (reference sequence). The junction had 6 bases not matched to a gene; V was cut back by 3 bases and J by 4 bases.

This clonotype showed up just a few times. Here the CDR3 reads CASSNPYVTNEKLFF. CDR3 DNA sequence: TGTGCCAGCTCTAACCCATATGTTACTAATGAAAAACTGTTTTTT. The chain has TRBV6-6 and TRBJ1-4; D not certain. Germline lookup yields CDR1 MNHNY and CDR2 SVGAGI (reference sequence). CDR3 length equals 15 residues. Between the trimmed V and J ends, which lost 8 bases and 2 bases, there was a span of 15 bases.

The chain employs TRBV7-2 and TRBJ2-1, with 10 bases fitting TRBD2. The J segment lost 7 bases and the V segment lost 4 bases, leaving 7 bases of the junction unmatched. The CDR3 contains 15 residues. Germline-derived CDR1 and CDR2 are SGHTA and FQGNSA. The CDR3 reads CASSYLAGEMNEQFF. CDR3 bases: TGTGCCAGCAGCTATCTAGCGGGGGAAATGAATGAGCAGTTCTTC.

This chain connects TRBV7-2 to TRBJ2-7; 13 nucleotides line up with TRBD2. Trimming removed 5 bases from V and 5 bases from J; junction bases left unmatched: 12. The CDR3 runs 17 residues. Per germline, CDR1 SGHTA and CDR2 FQGNSA. CDR3 coding DNA: TGTGCCAGCAGCCCATTCCCGGGACTAGCGGGACCCCACGAGCAGTACTTC. It specifies CASSPFPGLAGPHEQYF.

The chain links TRBV7-2 to TRBJ2-1; 9 bases align to TRBD2. The V gene's germline CDR1 is SGHTA and CDR2 FQGNSA. With 1 base clipped from V and 10 bases from J, the junction kept 5 bases outside the gene matches. The CDR3 consists of 14 residues. The CDR3: CASSLVVAGEEQFF. The CDR3 nucleotides are TGTGCCAGCAGCTTAGTGGTAGCGGGAGAAGAGCAGTTCTTC.

This rearrangement joins TRBV10-3 to TRBJ2-3, with TRBD2 matching over 12 bases. Losses at the gene ends were 2 bases for V and 0 bases for J; bases not matched to a gene: 15. Germline CDR1 is ENHRY and CDR2 is SYGVKD. This CDR3 comprises 21 residues. CDR3 protein: CAISETQGRRTSGESTDTQYF. CDR3 DNA: TGTGCCATCAGTGAGACACAGGGGCGACGGACTAGCGGGGAGAGCACAGATACGCAGTATTTT.

The genes are TRBV12-3 or TRBV12-4 and TRBJ2-3; 13 bases line up with TRBD2. This CDR3 is 19 amino acids long. V was pared by 7 bases and J by 2 bases, with 15 bases of the junction left unmatched. DNA for the CDR3: TGTGCCAGCACCCTGGGGCGGAGGGGACTAGCGGGACCCACAGATACGCAGTATTTT. Translated: CASTLGRRGLAGPTDTQYF.

This clonotype was observed a handful of times. The chain couples TRBV7-2 to TRBJ1-1; the D is unclear. The CDR3 length is 14 residues. Trimming left V 5 bases short and J 4 bases short, with 14 bases between. The germline V gene encodes CDR1 SGHTA and CDR2 FQGNSA. The CDR3 here is CASSGRLAGTEAFF. The CDR3 DNA reads as TGTGCCAGCAGCGGTAGACTGGCAGGCACTGAAGCTTTCTTT.

In its sample, this clonotype was seen a few times. The V gene is TRBV7-6, the J gene TRBJ2-1; TRBD1 is a possible D gene (5 bases). The germline CDR1 and CDR2 sequences are SGHVS and FNYEAQ. V lost 3 bases, J lost 0 bases, and 12 bases lay in between. The CDR3 extends over 16 amino acids. As DNA, the CDR3 is TGTGCCAGCAGCTTGCAGGGCACCGGCTCCTACAATGAGCAGTTCTTC. It specifies CASSLQGTGSYNEQFF.

This clonotype has just a few counts. The chain joins TRBV12-3 or TRBV12-4 to TRBJ2-7, with D perhaps assigned TRBD1 or TRBD2 (5 bases each). Trimming shortened V by 6 bases and J by 1 base, and 22 bases separated the two germline ends. The CDR3 is made up of 17 amino acids. Written as DNA, the CDR3 is TGTGCCAGCAGCCACTGGGGGAATCCCCCTGGGTCCTACGAGCAGTACTTC. Its protein is CASSHWGNPPGSYEQYF.

The CDR3 DNA reads TGTGCCAGCAGCTTGGACAGGGGATATTTGAACACTGAAGCTTTCTTT. This sequence encodes CASSLDRGYLNTEAFF. V is TRBV5-6 and J is TRBJ1-1; the match to TRBD1 covers 7 bases. Trimming removed 0 bases from V and 0 bases from J; junction bases left unmatched: 5. The CDR3 is made up of 16 amino acids. CDR1 is SGHDT and CDR2 is YYEEEE in the germline V gene.

The sample holds a few counts of this clonotype. The chain combines TRBV12-3 or TRBV12-4 with TRBJ2-1; TRBD1 aligns across 7 bases. Trimming removed 5 bases from V and 2 bases from J; junction bases left unmatched: 3. The CDR3 is 14 amino acids. Here the CDR3 reads CASSRQGTYNEQFF. The CDR3, as DNA: TGTGCCAGCAGTAGACAGGGCACCTACAATGAGCAGTTCTTC.

This clonotype was recorded a few times. CDR3 in DNA: TGTGCCAGCAGCTTCAGCAATCCTCGGGGGTCCTCCTACGAGCAGTACTTC. Its protein is CASSFSNPRGSSYEQYF. The gene calls are TRBV7-2 and TRBJ2-7; a possible D gene is TRBD2 (6 bases). Trimming took off 3 bases at V and 0 bases at J, with 18 bases between the two ends. The CDR3 covers 17 residues. Germline V gene lookup returns CDR1 SGHTA and CDR2 FQGNSA.

The genes are TRBV5-4 and TRBJ1-2, with a weak D call TRBD1 (5 bases). V was clipped by 2 bases and J by 8 bases, with 10 bases between them. CDR1 and CDR2 from the germline V gene are SGHNT and YYREEE (reference sequence). The CDR3 is made up of 12 amino acids. CDR3 DNA: TGTGCCAGCAGCTTTGAGAGGGACGGCTACACCTTC. Translating gives CASSFERDGYTF.

This clonotype was detected a few times. The chain recombines TRBV6-5 with TRBJ2-1; perhaps TRBD2 as D (6 bases). V was clipped by 0 bases and J by 4 bases, with 10 bases between them. Germline V CDR1 and CDR2: MNHEY, SVGAGI. This CDR3 region has 15 residues. The CDR3 region is CASSYSASEYNEQFF. The CDR3 DNA follows: TGTGCCAGCAGTTACTCGGCTAGCGAGTACAATGAGCAGTTCTTC.

The gene calls are TRBV11-1 and TRBJ1-1; 8 nucleotides line up with TRBD1. The CDR3 is 15 amino acids. Per the germline V gene, CDR1 is SGHAT and CDR2 is FQDESV (reference sequence). V was clipped by 4 bases and J by 1 base; unmatched bases: 5. CDR3 region: CASSSTDRGNTEAFF. CDR3 nucleotides: TGTGCCAGCAGCTCCACTGACAGGGGGAACACTGAAGCTTTCTTT.

This chain joins TRBV7-8 and TRBJ1-6; 9 nucleotides line up with TRBD1. Per the germline V gene, CDR1 is SGHVS and CDR2 is FQNEAQ. Unmatched junction bases numbered 14, after V lost 5 bases and J lost 9 bases. There are 17 residues in the CDR3. The CDR3 DNA is TGTGCCAGCAGCAAACTTAGCGCCGGGACAGGGAGTTCACCCCTCCACTTT. It encodes CASSKLSAGTGSSPLHF.

V gene TRBV28 combines with J gene TRBJ1-2; D might be TRBD1 (5 bases). This CDR3 has 13 amino acids. Germline V gives CDR1 MDHEN, CDR2 SYDVKM. Trimming stripped 5 bases from V and 8 bases from J, with 15 bases between. The CDR3 DNA is TGTGCCAGCAGTCAAACCCCCGGGACGGGCTACACCTTC. This codes for CASSQTPGTGYTF.

The chain is built from TRBV18 and TRBJ1-4; D gene ambiguous. V was shortened by 6 bases and J by 8 bases, with 10 bases between the two germline ends. CDR3 length equals 12 residues. Germline loops: CDR1 KGHSH, CDR2 LQKENI. The CDR3 region is CASSDLGEKLFF. CDR3 in DNA: TGTGCCAGCTCGGATCTGGGGGAAAAACTGTTTTTT.

This clonotype occurred a few times. This chain uses TRBV4-1 with TRBJ2-3; D remains unclear. The germline CDR1 and CDR2 sequences are MGHRA and YSYEKL. The CDR3 runs 12 residues. Trimming took 4 bases from V and 6 from J, leaving 8 bases between them. The CDR3 region has the DNA TGCGCCAGCAGCCCCCCGGAGGATACGCAGTATTTT. Translated, it gives CASSPPEDTQYF.

There are a few counts of this clonotype. The chain combines TRBV7-6 with TRBJ2-3; D tentatively reads TRBD1 or TRBD2 (5 bases each). Trimming removed 4 bases from V and 4 bases from J, with 12 bases in between. CDR1 is SGHVS, CDR2 FNYEAQ, per germline. The CDR3 length is 14 residues. CDR3 nucleotides: TGTGCCAGCAGCTCTGGGGGTCGGGCAGATACGCAGTATTTT. It encodes CASSSGGRADTQYF.

The CDR3 DNA follows: TGTGCCAGCAGGGGACAGGCGGGGTCCTACGAGCAGTACTTC. Protein product: CASRGQAGSYEQYF. The chain recombines TRBV11-3 with TRBJ2-7, with 8 bases aligning to TRBD1. V trimming: 6 bases; J trimming: 1 base; junction bases outside the gene matches: 5. This CDR3 comprises 14 residues. Germline assignment: CDR1 SGHNT and CDR2 YENEEA.

This clonotype showed up just a few times. The chain links TRBV7-2 to TRBJ2-2; unclear D gene. CDR3 length: 16 amino acids. Trimming removed 1 base at V and 9 bases at J, with 18 bases between. Germline assignment: CDR1 SGHTA and CDR2 FQGNSA. The CDR3 loop reads CASSLGLIPSDWELFF. The CDR3 DNA sequence: TGTGCCAGCAGCTTAGGTCTAATCCCGAGCGACTGGGAGCTGTTTTTT.

The chain links TRBV2 to TRBJ2-1; 7 bases are shared with TRBD2. Germline CDR1 is SNHLY and CDR2 is FYNNEI. The V gene end was trimmed by 6 bases and the J gene end by 6 bases; junction bases not matched to a gene: 5. CDR3 length equals 13 residues. CDR3 bases: TGTGCCAGCAGACGACTAGCCCGCAATGAGCAGTTCTTC. The encoded protein is CASRRLARNEQFF.

This clonotype showed up just a few times. The rearrangement links TRBV6-1 to TRBJ2-7; D is possibly TRBD1 (6 bases). Per germline, CDR1 MNHNS and CDR2 SASEGT. The length of the CDR3 is 15 residues. The germline V and J ends were trimmed by 0 bases and 4 bases, with 13 bases remaining between them. CDR3 bases: TGTGCCAGCAGTGAAGCTGGGACACTGGCTTACGAGCAGTACTTC. Amino acid sequence: CASSEAGTLAYEQYF.

The gene calls are TRBV4-1 and TRBJ1-6, with D unclear. Trimming cost V 0 bases and J 13 bases, with 25 bases left between them. The CDR3 loop spans 18 amino acids. From germline, CDR1 is MGHRA and CDR2 YSYEKL. Here the CDR3 DNA reads TGCGCCAGCAGCCAAGATTTCCTCCGGGCTGCGGCTGTATCGCCCCTCCACTTT. Its translation: CASSQDFLRAAAVSPLHF.

This clonotype was recorded only once. The chain uses TRBV27 and TRBJ2-3; tentatively, D is TRBD1 or TRBD2 (5 bases each). Germline assignment: CDR1 MNHEY and CDR2 SMNVEV (reference sequence). Trimming shortened V by 4 bases and J by 1 base, and 15 bases separated the two germline ends. CDR3 length: 16 amino acids. The CDR3 loop reads CASSSHGARGTDTQYF. CDR3 nucleotide sequence: TGTGCCAGCAGTTCCCACGGGGCCCGGGGCACAGATACGCAGTATTTT.